Included here is one T cell receptor (beta chain) sequence, with context. This record belongs to a study of blood T cell repertoires in COVID-19. On the study more broadly: Acute-phase and convalescent COVID-19 samples originated in the United States, Italy and Spain. PBMCs, B-cell-depleted T cells, or T cells provided the cDNA or gDNA that made up the material.

V dropped 4 bases and J dropped 0; count of bases not matched to a gene: 8. CDR1 and CDR2 from the germline V gene are MDHEN and SYDVKM. The CDR3 is 17 amino acids. Original methodology: How many nucleated cells were present was estimated from reference gene primer amplification. Data came from immunoSEQ multiplex PCR; TCRdb stores just in-frame clones and leaves some out. V and J calls and clone size come straight from that table; D and trimming were deduced from the DNA. The sample lists 200,000 or so clones, 80% occurring once. The sample consisted of peripheral blood. The source is a woman aged 65 to 85 with acute or convalescent COVID-19. This chain connects TRBV28 to TRBJ1-4, with TRBD1 matching 7 bases. This CDR3 is CASSSSGTAATNEKLFF. DNA of the CDR3: TGTGCCAGCAGTTCCTCGGGGACAGCTGCAACTAATGAAAAACTGTTTTTT.